This TCR beta chain came from a study of cytomegalovirus exposure and HLA in healthy donors. As for the study in general: In an earlier analysis, around 120 million unique TCR beta sequences were found from about 179 million T cells. Of the donors genotyped, approximately 430 in all, 80% to 85% fell in the Caucasian-associated ancestry cluster. The study, taken as a whole, reports: Trimming of TCR beta V- and J-genes showed a link, identified in a later analysis, to a missense DCLRE1C variant. TCR beta chains numbering 150 to 200 were designated cytomegalovirus-associated.

This CDR3 spans 17 amino acids. Germline V CDR1 and CDR2: SGHRS, YFSETQ. J lost 4 bases, V lost 0 bases, and 12 bases had no gene match. Primers for the PCR totalled 60 Vbeta and 13 Jbeta. Method: immunoSEQ multiplex PCR; TCRdb's copy keeps in-frame clones and lacks some. The sample comprises some 120,000 clones, approximately 80% of which are singletons, and about 1.8% rests with the top ten. On this clone: Its antigen is unknown.

The gene calls are TRBV5-1 and TRBJ1-2; the match to TRBD1 covers 7 bases. This sequence originates from a man between 18 and 29 years old in good health and CMV-seronegative. The sequenced sample consisted of PBMCs. The CDR3 sequence is CASSLGSLGQGVYGYTF. The CDR3 nucleotides are TGCGCCAGCAGCTTGGGTTCCTTGGGGCAGGGGGTCTATGGCTACACCTTC.